This entry describes one TCR beta chain. Its antigen is currently unknown. The naive CD8 libraries originated from between 20,000 and 1,000,000 sorted cells and drew on 10%, 30% or 50% RNA. Naive CD8 T cells were FACS-sorted by CD8+CD4-CCR7+CD45RA+ markers. V was shortened by 0 bases and J by 2 bases, with 10 bases between the two germline ends. Germline V gene data show CDR1 as SGDLS and CDR2 as YYNGEE. This CDR3 region has 15 residues. This entry is derived from a study of molecular identifiers for immune sequencing clone quantification. One entry per CDR3 protein results from TCRdb running MiXCR on the PCR reads. Here the sample spans about 640,000 distinct CDR3 sequences, roughly 21% being singletons. Study observations and caveats: Spiked Jurkat TCR RNA equivalent to one cell was reportedly detectable in one million naive cells. Clones with over 20 RNA copies captured over 98% of effector molecules but under 1% of naive ones.

This clonotype was obtained from a human donor in good health. Some libraries in this study had Jurkat cell RNA spiked in. The rearrangement links TRBV9 to TRBJ2-3; D not resolved. Specimen: naive CD8+ T cells from blood, with Jurkat cell RNA spiked in. The subset: FACS-sorted CD8+CD4-CCR7+CD45RA+ naive T cells. CDR3: CASSVGLVNTDTQYF. The CDR3 nucleotides are TGTGCCAGCAGCGTAGGGCTAGTGAACACAGATACGCAGTATTTT. Looking up the rest from reference TRBV9 and TRBJ2-3 gives the full variable domain: DSGVTQTPKHLITATGQRVTLRCSPRSGDLSVYWYQQSLDQGLQFLIQYYNGEERAKGNILERFSAQQFPDLHSELNLSSLELGDSALYFCASSVGLVNTDTQYFGPGTRLTVL.